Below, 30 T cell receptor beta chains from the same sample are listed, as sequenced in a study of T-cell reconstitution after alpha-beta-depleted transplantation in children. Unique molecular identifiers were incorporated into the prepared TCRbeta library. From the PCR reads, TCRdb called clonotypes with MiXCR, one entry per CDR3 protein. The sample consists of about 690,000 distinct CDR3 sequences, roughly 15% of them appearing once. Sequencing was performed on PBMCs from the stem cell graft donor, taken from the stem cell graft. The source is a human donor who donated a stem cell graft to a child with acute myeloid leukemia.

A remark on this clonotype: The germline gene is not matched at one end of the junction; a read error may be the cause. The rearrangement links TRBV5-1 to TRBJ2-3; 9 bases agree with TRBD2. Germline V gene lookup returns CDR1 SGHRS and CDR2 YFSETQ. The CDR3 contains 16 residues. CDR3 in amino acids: CASSGGLARPPDTQYF. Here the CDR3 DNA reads TGCGCTAGCAGCGGGGGGCTAGCCCGACCCCCAGATACGCAGTATTTT.

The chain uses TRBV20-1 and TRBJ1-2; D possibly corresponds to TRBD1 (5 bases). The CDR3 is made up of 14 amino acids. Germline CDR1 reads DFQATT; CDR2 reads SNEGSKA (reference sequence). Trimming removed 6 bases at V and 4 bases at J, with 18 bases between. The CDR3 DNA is TGCAGTGCCCAGGACACATCCTCGGGCTATGGCTACACCTTC. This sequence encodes CSAQDTSSGYGYTF.

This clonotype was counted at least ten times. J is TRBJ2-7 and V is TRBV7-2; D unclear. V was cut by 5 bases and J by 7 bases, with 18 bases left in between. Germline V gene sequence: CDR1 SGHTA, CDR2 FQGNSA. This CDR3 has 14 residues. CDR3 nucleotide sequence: TGTGCCAGCAGCCCTGGGCCTTCGGGCGTGGAGCAGTACGTC. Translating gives CASSPGPSGVEQYV.

The CDR3 DNA sequence: TGTGCCAGCAGCTTAGGACCGGGACTTCTCAGCTCTGGAAACACCATATATTTT. It specifies CASSLGPGLLSSGNTIYF. This chain connects TRBV11-2 to TRBJ1-3, with D tentatively TRBD1 (5 bases). V was clipped by 1 base and J by 0 bases, with 16 bases between them. CDR1 and CDR2 (germline): SGHAT, FQNNGV. The CDR3 length is 18 residues.

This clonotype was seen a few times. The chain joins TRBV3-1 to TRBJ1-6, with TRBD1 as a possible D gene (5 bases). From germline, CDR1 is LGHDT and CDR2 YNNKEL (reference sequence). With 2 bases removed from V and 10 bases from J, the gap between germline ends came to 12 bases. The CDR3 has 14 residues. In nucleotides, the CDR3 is TGTGCCAGCAGCCAAAGGAAGGGGCCGTCACCCCTCCACTTT. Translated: CASSQRKGPSPLHF.

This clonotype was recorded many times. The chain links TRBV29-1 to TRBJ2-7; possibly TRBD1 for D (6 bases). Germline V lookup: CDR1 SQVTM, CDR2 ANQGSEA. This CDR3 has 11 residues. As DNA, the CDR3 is TGCGCCATTGGGGGACAATACGAGCAGTACTTC. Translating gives CAIGGQYEQYF.

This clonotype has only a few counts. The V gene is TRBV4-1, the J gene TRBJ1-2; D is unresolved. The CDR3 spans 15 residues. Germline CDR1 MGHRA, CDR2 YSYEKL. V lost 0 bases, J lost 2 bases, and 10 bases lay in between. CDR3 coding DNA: TGCGCCAGCAGCCAAGAGCTAAGCCGGAACTATGGCTACACCTTC. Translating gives CASSQELSRNYGYTF.

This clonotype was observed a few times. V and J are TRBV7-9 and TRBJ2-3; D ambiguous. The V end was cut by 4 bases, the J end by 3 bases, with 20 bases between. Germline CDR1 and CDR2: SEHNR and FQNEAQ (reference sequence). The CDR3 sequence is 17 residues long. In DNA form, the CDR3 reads TGTGCCAGCAGCTCACTTCCGGGCCTTCAAAGGACAGATACGCAGTATTTT. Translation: CASSSLPGLQRTDTQYF. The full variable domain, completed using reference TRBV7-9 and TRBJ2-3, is DTGVSQNPRHKITKRGQNVTFRCDPISEHNRLYWYRQTLGQGPEFLTYFQNEAQLEKSRLLSDRFSAERPKGSFSTLEIQRTEQGDSAMYLCASSSLPGLQRTDTQYFGPGTRLTVL.

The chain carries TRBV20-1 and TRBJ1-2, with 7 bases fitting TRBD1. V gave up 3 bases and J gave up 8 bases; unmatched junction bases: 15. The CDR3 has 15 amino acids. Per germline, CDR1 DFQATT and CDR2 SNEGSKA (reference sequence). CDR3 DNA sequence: TGCAGTGCTAGGAAAAAACACAGGGGTACGGAGGGCTACACCTTC. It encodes CSARKKHRGTEGYTF.

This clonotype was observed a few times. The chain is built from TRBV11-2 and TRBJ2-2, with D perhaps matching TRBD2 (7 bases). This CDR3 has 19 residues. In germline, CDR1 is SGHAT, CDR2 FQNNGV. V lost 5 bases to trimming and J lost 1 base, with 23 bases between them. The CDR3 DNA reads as TGTGCCAGCAGCCCCCATCTGGGTGGGAGGGGGAGGAACACCGGGGAGCTGTTTTTT. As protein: CASSPHLGGRGRNTGELFF.

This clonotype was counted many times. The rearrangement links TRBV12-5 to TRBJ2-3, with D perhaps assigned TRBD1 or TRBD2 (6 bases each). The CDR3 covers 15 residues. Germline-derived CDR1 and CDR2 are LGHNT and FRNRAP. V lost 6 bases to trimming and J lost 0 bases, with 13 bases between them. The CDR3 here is CASGPRGASTDTQYF. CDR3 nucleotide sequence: TGTGCTAGTGGCCCGAGGGGGGCTAGCACAGATACGCAGTATTTT.

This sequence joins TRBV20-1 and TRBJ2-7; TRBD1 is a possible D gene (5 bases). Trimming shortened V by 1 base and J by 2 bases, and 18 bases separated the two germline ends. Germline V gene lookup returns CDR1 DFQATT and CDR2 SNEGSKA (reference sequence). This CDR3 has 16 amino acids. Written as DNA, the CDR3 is TGCAGTGCTAGAGGGACGCCCAGGGTAGGGGCCTACGAGCAGTACTTC. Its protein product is CSARGTPRVGAYEQYF.

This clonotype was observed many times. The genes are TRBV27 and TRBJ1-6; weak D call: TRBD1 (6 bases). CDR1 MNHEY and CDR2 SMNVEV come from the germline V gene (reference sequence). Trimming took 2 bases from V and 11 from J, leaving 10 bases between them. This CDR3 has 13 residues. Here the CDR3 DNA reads TGTGCCAGCAGTTTAACAGGGTTGACACCCCTCCACTTT. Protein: CASSLTGLTPLHF.

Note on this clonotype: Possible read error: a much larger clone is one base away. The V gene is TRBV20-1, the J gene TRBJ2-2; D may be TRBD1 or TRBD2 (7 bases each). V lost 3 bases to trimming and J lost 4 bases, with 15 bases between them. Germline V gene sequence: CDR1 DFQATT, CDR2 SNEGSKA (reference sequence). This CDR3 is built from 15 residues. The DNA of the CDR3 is TGCAGTGCTAGGAGACAGGGAGGGAGCACCGGGGAGCTGTTTTTT. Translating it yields CSARRQGGSTGELFF.

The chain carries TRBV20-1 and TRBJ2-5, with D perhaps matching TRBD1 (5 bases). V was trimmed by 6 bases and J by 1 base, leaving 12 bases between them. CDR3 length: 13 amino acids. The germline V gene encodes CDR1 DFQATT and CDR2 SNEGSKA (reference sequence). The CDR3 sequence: CSAGPGFQETQYF. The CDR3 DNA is TGCAGTGCCGGTCCAGGGTTCCAAGAGACCCAGTACTTC.

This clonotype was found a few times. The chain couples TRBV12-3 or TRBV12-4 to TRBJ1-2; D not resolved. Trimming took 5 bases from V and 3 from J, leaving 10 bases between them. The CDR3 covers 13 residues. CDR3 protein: CASSIQAYYGYTF. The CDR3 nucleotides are TGTGCCAGCAGTATTCAGGCATACTATGGCTACACCTTC.

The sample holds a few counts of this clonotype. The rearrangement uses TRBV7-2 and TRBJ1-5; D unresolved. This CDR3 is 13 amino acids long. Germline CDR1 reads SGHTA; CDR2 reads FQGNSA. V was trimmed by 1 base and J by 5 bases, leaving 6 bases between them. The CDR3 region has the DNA TGTGCCAGCAGCTTAGTCATGGATCAGCCCCAGCATTTT. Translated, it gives CASSLVMDQPQHF.

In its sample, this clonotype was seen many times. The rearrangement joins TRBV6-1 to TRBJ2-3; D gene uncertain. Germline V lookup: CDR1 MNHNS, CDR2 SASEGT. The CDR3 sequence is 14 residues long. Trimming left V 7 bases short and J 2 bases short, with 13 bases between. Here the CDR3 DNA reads TGTGCCAGCAACTCCATTTCATCCACAGATACGCAGTATTTT. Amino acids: CASNSISSTDTQYF.

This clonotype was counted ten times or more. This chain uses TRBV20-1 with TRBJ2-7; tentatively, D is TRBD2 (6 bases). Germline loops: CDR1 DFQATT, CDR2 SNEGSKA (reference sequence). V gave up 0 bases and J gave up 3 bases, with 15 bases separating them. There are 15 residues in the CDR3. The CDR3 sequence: CSARDPGTGVYEQYF. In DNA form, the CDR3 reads TGCAGTGCTAGAGATCCAGGGACTGGGGTCTACGAGCAGTACTTC.

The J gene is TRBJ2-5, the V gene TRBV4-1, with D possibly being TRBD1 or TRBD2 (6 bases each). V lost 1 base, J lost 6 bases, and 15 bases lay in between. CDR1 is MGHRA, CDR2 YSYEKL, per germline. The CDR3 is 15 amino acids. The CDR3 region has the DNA TGCGCCAGCAGCCAAGTAGTGGGGGGCGGGAAGACCCAGTACTTC. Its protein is CASSQVVGGGKTQYF.

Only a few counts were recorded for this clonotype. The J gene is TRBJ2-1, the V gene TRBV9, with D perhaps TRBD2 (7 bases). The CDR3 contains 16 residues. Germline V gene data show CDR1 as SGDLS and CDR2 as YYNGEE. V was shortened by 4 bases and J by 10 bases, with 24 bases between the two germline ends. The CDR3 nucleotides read TGTGCCAGCAGCTCATCAGCGGGGCCCCATAGGGGGGAGCAGTTCTTC. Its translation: CASSSSAGPHRGEQFF.

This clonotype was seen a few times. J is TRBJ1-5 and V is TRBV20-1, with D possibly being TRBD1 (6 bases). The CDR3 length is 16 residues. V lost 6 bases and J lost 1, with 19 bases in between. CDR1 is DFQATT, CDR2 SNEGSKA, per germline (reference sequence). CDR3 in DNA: TGCAGTGCAGGGACTCGAGGCAGGGGAAGCAATCAGCCCCAGCATTTT. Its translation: CSAGTRGRGSNQPQHF.

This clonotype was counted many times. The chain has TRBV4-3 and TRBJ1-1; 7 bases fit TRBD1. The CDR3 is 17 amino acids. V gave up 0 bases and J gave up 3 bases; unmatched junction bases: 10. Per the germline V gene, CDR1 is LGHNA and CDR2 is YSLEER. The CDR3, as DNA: TGCGCCAGCAGCCAAGATCGGGAGGGGGCGGAGGACACTGAAGCTTTCTTT. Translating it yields CASSQDREGAEDTEAFF.

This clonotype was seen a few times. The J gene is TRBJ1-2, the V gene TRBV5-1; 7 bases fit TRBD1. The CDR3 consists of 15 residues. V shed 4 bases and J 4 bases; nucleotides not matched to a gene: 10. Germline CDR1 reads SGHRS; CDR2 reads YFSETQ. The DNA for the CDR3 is TGCGCCAGCAGCCCTACGACAGGGATACCCTATGGCTACACCTTC. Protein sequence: CASSPTTGIPYGYTF.

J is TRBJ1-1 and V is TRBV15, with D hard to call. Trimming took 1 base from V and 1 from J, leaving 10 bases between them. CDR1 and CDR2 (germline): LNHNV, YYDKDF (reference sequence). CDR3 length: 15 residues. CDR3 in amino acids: CATSRVRTANTEAFF. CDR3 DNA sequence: TGTGCCACCAGCAGAGTACGGACGGCGAACACTGAAGCTTTCTTT.

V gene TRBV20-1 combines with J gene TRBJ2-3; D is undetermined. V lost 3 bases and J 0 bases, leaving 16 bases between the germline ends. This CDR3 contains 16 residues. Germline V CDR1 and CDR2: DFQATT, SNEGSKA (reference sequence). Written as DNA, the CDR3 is TGCAGTGCTAGCGATCCAAAAACCTCTAGCACAGATACGCAGTATTTT. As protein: CSASDPKTSSTDTQYF.

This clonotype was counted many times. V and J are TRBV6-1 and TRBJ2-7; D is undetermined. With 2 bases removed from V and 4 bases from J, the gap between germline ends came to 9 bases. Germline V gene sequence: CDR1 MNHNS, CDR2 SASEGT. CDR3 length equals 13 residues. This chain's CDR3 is CASSEPGLYEQYV. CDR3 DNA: TGTGCCAGCAGTGAACCGGGTCTATACGAGCAGTACGTC.

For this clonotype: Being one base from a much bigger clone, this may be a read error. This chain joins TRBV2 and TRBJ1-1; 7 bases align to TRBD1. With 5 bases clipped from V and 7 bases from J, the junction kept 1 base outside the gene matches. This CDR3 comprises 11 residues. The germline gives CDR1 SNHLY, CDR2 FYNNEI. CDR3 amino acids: CASSWDSEAFF. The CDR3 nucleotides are TGTGCCAGCAGTTGGGACAGTGAAGCTTTCTTT.

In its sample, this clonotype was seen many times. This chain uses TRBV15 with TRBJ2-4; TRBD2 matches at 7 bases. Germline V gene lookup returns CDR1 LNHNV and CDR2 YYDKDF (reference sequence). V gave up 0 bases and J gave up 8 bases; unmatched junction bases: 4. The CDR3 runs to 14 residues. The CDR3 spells CATSRDFGRYIQYF. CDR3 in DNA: TGTGCCACCAGCAGAGATTTCGGGAGGTACATTCAGTACTTC.

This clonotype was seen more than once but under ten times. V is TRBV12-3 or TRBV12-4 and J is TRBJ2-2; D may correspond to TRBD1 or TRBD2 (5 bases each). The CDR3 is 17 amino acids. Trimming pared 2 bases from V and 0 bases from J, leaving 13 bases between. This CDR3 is CASSLIAGTANTGELFF. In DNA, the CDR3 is TGTGCCAGCAGTTTAATTGCCGGGACGGCGAACACCGGGGAGCTGTTTTTT.